Below, 30 T cell receptor beta chains from the same sample are listed, as sequenced in a study of radiotherapy plus CTLA-4 blockade in lung cancer. Sequencing was performed with immunoSEQ multiplex PCR; in TCRdb, only in-frame clones are kept and a portion is missing. The sample has fewer than 100,000 clones; around 83% are singletons. The specimen was peripheral blood, collected from a patient treated with radiotherapy plus ipilimumab. Receptors were obtained from a human donor with non-small cell lung cancer who had stable disease on radiotherapy plus ipilimumab.

This clone was recorded once. V is TRBV30 and J is TRBJ1-5; TRBD1 might be the D (5 bases). Looked up from germline, CDR1 is GTSNPN and CDR2 is SVGIG (reference sequence). The CDR3 has 15 residues. V lost 1 base, J lost 2 bases, and 12 bases lay in between. CDR3 nucleotides: TGTGCCTGGAGTGAAAACCAGGGACGCAATCAGCCCCAGCATTTT. Amino acid sequence: CAWSENQGRNQPQHF.

The chain employs TRBV11-1 and TRBJ2-7; 7 bases are a match to TRBD1. This CDR3 spans 14 amino acids. The junction had 3 bases not matched to a gene; V was cut back by 3 bases and J by 1 base. The V gene's germline CDR1 is SGHAT and CDR2 FQDESV (reference sequence). The CDR3 nucleotides are TGTGCCAGCAGCTTTGGGACAGCTTCCTACGAGCAGTACTTC. This translates into CASSFGTASYEQYF.

The CDR3 spells CASSVASSGGFPSTDTQYF. The CDR3 DNA is TGTGCCAGCAGCGTAGCTTCTAGCGGGGGGTTCCCTAGCACAGATACGCAGTATTTT. This chain connects TRBV9 to TRBJ2-3, with TRBD2 matching over 11 bases. CDR1 SGDLS and CDR2 YYNGEE come from the germline V gene. J gave up 0 bases and V 0 bases, and 9 bases lay outside the gene matches. This CDR3 has 19 amino acids.

V is TRBV6-1 and J is TRBJ1-5; D remains unclear. V gave up 6 bases and J gave up 1 base, with 7 bases separating them. The CDR3 has 13 residues. CDR1 is MNHNS, CDR2 SASEGT, per germline. This CDR3 is CASRSESNQPQHF. CDR3 coding DNA: TGTGCCAGCAGATCTGAAAGCAATCAGCCCCAGCATTTT.

The chain has TRBV14 and TRBJ2-2; no reliable D call. This CDR3 is built from 13 residues. From germline, CDR1 is SGHDN and CDR2 FVKESK. V gave up 0 bases and J gave up 8 bases, with 7 bases separating them. The CDR3 DNA follows: TGTGCCAGCAGCCAAGATCTCCAAGGGGAGCTGTTTTTT. Translating gives CASSQDLQGELFF.

V and J are TRBV5-1 and TRBJ1-1; D is ambiguous. V lost 4 bases, J lost 1 base, and 8 bases lay in between. This CDR3 comprises 13 residues. CDR1 and CDR2 from the germline V gene are SGHRS and YFSETQ. The CDR3 is CASSRAGNTEAFF. DNA for the CDR3: TGCGCCAGCAGCCGTGCGGGGAACACTGAAGCTTTCTTT.

V usage is TRBV2 and J usage is TRBJ2-2; D not certain. Looked up from germline, CDR1 is SNHLY and CDR2 is FYNNEI. This CDR3 region has 12 residues. Trimming took off 11 bases at V and 2 bases at J, with 9 bases between the two ends. This chain's CDR3 is CAGKTNTGELFF. DNA for the CDR3: TGTGCCGGGAAGACTAACACCGGGGAGCTGTTTTTT.

This clone was picked up a small number of times. CDR3 bases: TGTGCCAGCAGTCCCGCCGGGGGCAGGGTCTACGAGCAGTACTTC. Its translation is CASSPAGGRVYEQYF. V is TRBV28 and J is TRBJ2-7; D tentatively fits TRBD1 or TRBD2 (6 bases each). V shed 5 bases and J shed 3 bases, with 17 bases lying between them. The CDR3 is 15 amino acids. Looked up from germline, CDR1 is MDHEN and CDR2 is SYDVKM.

V is TRBV27 and J is TRBJ2-3; perhaps TRBD2 as D (6 bases). Trimming cost V 3 bases and J 8 bases, with 15 bases left between them. Germline CDR1 is MNHEY and CDR2 is SMNVEV (reference sequence). This CDR3 region has 14 residues. CDR3: CASSLRRDSGTQYF. In nucleotides, the CDR3 is TGTGCCAGCAGTTTGAGACGGGACTCCGGTACGCAGTATTTT.

The rearrangement links TRBV5-1 to TRBJ2-3, with 13 bases that match TRBD2. V dropped 3 bases and J dropped 2; count of bases not matched to a gene: 3. The CDR3 extends over 16 amino acids. Germline V gene sequence: CDR1 SGHRS, CDR2 YFSETQ. The CDR3 spells CASSSTSGRLTDTQYF. As DNA, the CDR3 is TGCGCCAGCAGCTCGACTAGCGGGAGGCTCACAGATACGCAGTATTTT. Filled out from reference TRBV5-1 and TRBJ2-3, the complete variable domain reads KAGVTQTPRYLIKTRGQQVTLSCSPISGHRSVSWYQQTPGQGLQFLFEYFSETQRNKGNFPGRFSGRQFSNSRSEMNVSTLELGDSALYLCASSSTSGRLTDTQYFGPGTRLTVL.

In this sample, this clone turned up once. This chain uses TRBV9 with TRBJ1-6; unclear D gene. The germline V and J ends were trimmed by 0 bases and 10 bases, with 8 bases remaining between them. The CDR3 is 13 amino acids. Germline lookup yields CDR1 SGDLS and CDR2 YYNGEE. Here the CDR3 reads CASSVDIGSPLHF. In DNA form, the CDR3 reads TGTGCCAGCAGCGTAGATATTGGGTCACCCCTCCACTTT.

This chain joins TRBV6-1 and TRBJ1-1; no reliable D call. Trimming pared 4 bases from V and 4 bases from J, leaving 10 bases between. CDR3 length: 13 amino acids. Germline V gene data show CDR1 as MNHNS and CDR2 as SASEGT. The CDR3 region has the DNA TGTGCCAGCAGTGCTAAGGGAGGCACTGAAGCTTTCTTT. This gives the protein CASSAKGGTEAFF.

The chain carries TRBV30 and TRBJ2-3; perhaps D is TRBD1 or TRBD2 (5 bases each). The germline V gene has CDR1 GTSNPN and CDR2 SVGIG (reference sequence). V gave up 0 bases and J gave up 1 base, with 8 bases separating them. The CDR3 covers 14 residues. The CDR3 DNA is TGTGCCTGGAGTGTACGGGGCCGCACAGATACGCAGTATTTT. Protein sequence: CAWSVRGRTDTQYF.

V and J are TRBV25-1 and TRBJ1-4; D call uncertain. Germline V gene sequence: CDR1 MGHDK, CDR2 SYGVNS. V was clipped by 10 bases and J by 10 bases, with 13 bases between them. This CDR3 region has 11 residues. CDR3 protein: CATQFYGKLFF. As DNA, the CDR3 is TGTGCCACCCAGTTCTACGGAAAACTGTTTTTT.

The rearrangement links TRBV27 to TRBJ2-7, with D possibly TRBD2 on 5 matching bases. Germline CDR1 and CDR2: MNHEY and SMNVEV (reference sequence). The CDR3 consists of 13 residues. Between the trimmed V and J ends, which lost 1 base and 7 bases, there was a span of 11 bases. This chain's CDR3 is CASSLFPGIEQYF. The CDR3 DNA reads as TGTGCCAGCAGTTTATTCCCGGGGATTGAGCAGTACTTC.

V gene TRBV9 combines with J gene TRBJ2-2; 9 bases line up with TRBD2. Germline CDR1 reads SGDLS; CDR2 reads YYNGEE. The CDR3 extends over 15 amino acids. Trimming at V came to 3 bases and at J to 4 bases, leaving 4 bases not matched to a gene. CDR3 bases: TGTGCCAGCAGCGGGGGACTAGCTGGCACCGGGGAGCTGTTTTTT. It specifies CASSGGLAGTGELFF.

This chain joins TRBV2 and TRBJ1-5, with D uncertain. The ends were cut back, 4 bases at V and 0 bases at J, with 10 bases in the middle. The V gene's germline CDR1 is SNHLY and CDR2 FYNNEI. The CDR3 extends over 15 amino acids. CDR3 sequence reads: CASSGERVSNQPQHF. Here the CDR3 DNA reads TGTGCCAGCAGTGGAGAACGGGTTAGCAATCAGCCCCAGCATTTT.

This clone has a handful of counts. The chain is built from TRBV2 and TRBJ1-6; a weak D match, TRBD1 (6 bases). Trimming pared 0 bases from V and 17 bases from J, leaving 11 bases between. Germline V lookup: CDR1 SNHLY, CDR2 FYNNEI. The CDR3 covers 12 residues. In DNA form, the CDR3 reads TGTGCCAGCAGTGAAGCAAATAGGGGGATCCACTTT. This sequence encodes CASSEANRGIHF. Drawing the rest from reference TRBV2 and TRBJ1-6, the complete variable domain is EPEVTQTPSHQVTQMGQEVILRCVPISNHLYFYWYRQILGQKVEFLVSFYNNEISEKSEIFDDQFSVERPDGSNFTLKIRSTKLEDSAMYFCASSEANRGIHFGNGTRLTVT.

This clone was recorded once. The rearrangement links TRBV29-1 to TRBJ1-2, with D maybe TRBD1 (5 bases). Germline-derived CDR1 and CDR2 are SQVTM and ANQGSEA. V lost 3 bases, J lost 4 bases, and 12 bases lay in between. The length of the CDR3 is 13 residues. The CDR3 is CSVDLGARYGYTF. The CDR3 DNA follows: TGCAGCGTTGATTTAGGGGCACGCTATGGCTACACCTTC.

The chain carries TRBV15 and TRBJ2-7, with D unclear. Trimming shortened V by 5 bases and J by 0 bases, and 14 bases separated the two germline ends. Looked up from germline, CDR1 is LNHNV and CDR2 is YYDKDF (reference sequence). The CDR3 has 15 residues. CDR3 nucleotides: TGTGCCACCAGCGGCGCCTTTGTAGGCTCCTACGAGCAGTACTTC. It codes for CATSGAFVGSYEQYF.

A remark on this clone: An end of the junction does not agree with germline; a read error may underlie this. The gene calls are TRBV7-2 and TRBJ2-7; the match to TRBD2 covers 11 bases. The CDR3 is made up of 12 amino acids. Germline CDR1 SGHTA, CDR2 FQGNSA. CDR3 DNA sequence: TGTGCCAGCAGCTTCCCGGGACTAGCGGTGAACTTC. Protein sequence: CASSFPGLAVNF.

The table lists this clone with a count of one. The chain uses TRBV5-1 and TRBJ2-4, with a weak D call TRBD2 (6 bases). Trimming cost V 8 bases and J 8 bases, with 20 bases left between them. Germline V CDR1 and CDR2: SGHRS, YFSETQ. The CDR3 is made up of 14 amino acids. The CDR3 reads CASKLDTGGDIQYF. Here the CDR3 DNA reads TGCGCCAGTAAACTGGACACCGGAGGGGACATTCAGTACTTC.

The genes are TRBV28 and TRBJ2-7, with TRBD2 matching over 8 bases. There are 17 residues in the CDR3. V lost 2 bases to trimming and J lost 6 bases; unmatched junction nucleotides: 15. The germline V gene encodes CDR1 MDHEN and CDR2 SYDVKM. The CDR3, as DNA: TGTGCCAGCAGTTTACCCCGGGGGGGGGCACAGTTGACCGAGCAGTACTTC. Translation: CASSLPRGGAQLTEQYF.

The chain carries TRBV2 and TRBJ1-4; TRBD1 matches 7 bases. The CDR3 sequence is 16 residues long. V lost 6 bases, J lost 5 bases, and 12 bases stayed unmatched. Germline CDR1 and CDR2: SNHLY and FYNNEI. This chain's CDR3 is CASSGPTGTRNEKLFF. The DNA of the CDR3 is TGTGCCAGCAGCGGCCCGACAGGGACAAGAAATGAAAAACTGTTTTTT.

The chain couples TRBV7-3 to TRBJ2-1; D unclear. This CDR3 contains 13 residues. V lost 0 bases and J 5 bases, leaving 5 bases between the germline ends. CDR1 is SGHTA and CDR2 is FQGTGA in the germline V gene. The CDR3 here is CASSLTYNNEQFF. CDR3 DNA sequence: TGTGCCAGCAGCTTAACTTATAACAATGAGCAGTTCTTC.

This clone has a single count. This chain connects TRBV6-1 to TRBJ2-7; a weak D match, TRBD1 (5 bases). V dropped 5 bases and J dropped 3 bases, with 8 bases sitting between them. Germline loops: CDR1 MNHNS, CDR2 SASEGT. The CDR3 has 12 residues. This chain's CDR3 is CASSKQVYEQYF. CDR3 in DNA: TGTGCCAGCAGTAAACAGGTCTACGAGCAGTACTTC.

This clone is a singleton in its sample. This chain connects TRBV5-4 to TRBJ2-2, with D tentatively TRBD1 (5 bases). CDR3 length: 13 amino acids. CDR1 and CDR2 (germline): SGHNT, YYREEE (reference sequence). V was pared by 7 bases and J by 2 bases, with 9 bases between. CDR3 DNA sequence: TGTGCCAGCGCAGGGATAAACACCGGGGAGCTGTTTTTT. It yields the protein CASAGINTGELFF.

This CDR3 is CASSGTHRGWGGLETQYF. DNA of the CDR3: TGTGCCAGCAGTGGTACCCATAGAGGATGGGGGGGTCTGGAGACCCAGTACTTC. The chain couples TRBV2 to TRBJ2-5, with 7 positions matching TRBD2. The CDR3 is 18 amino acids. J gave up 5 bases and V 4 bases, and 19 bases lay outside the gene matches. Germline V gene data show CDR1 as SNHLY and CDR2 as FYNNEI.

The chain uses TRBV5-1 and TRBJ2-7, with 10 nucleotides matching TRBD2. V gave up 0 bases and J gave up 5 bases; unmatched junction bases: 5. The CDR3 is 15 residues long. Germline V gives CDR1 SGHRS, CDR2 YFSETQ. The CDR3 DNA reads TGCGCCAGCAGCTTGGAAGCGGGAGGGCCCGACGAGCAGTACTTC. Translating gives CASSLEAGGPDEQYF.

Turning to this clone: At one boundary the junction diverges from the germline segment, which might be a read error. This rearrangement joins TRBV7-3 to TRBJ1-1; 9 bases match TRBD1. CDR3 length: 15 amino acids. The germline V gene encodes CDR1 SGHTA and CDR2 FQGTGA. Written as DNA, the CDR3 is TGTGCCAGCAGCCTAACAGGGGGCGCAAGGACTGAAGCTTTCTTT. It is translated as CASSLTGGARTEAFF. Supplemented by reference TRBV7-3 and TRBJ1-1, the full variable domain reads GAGVSQTPSNKVTEKGKYVELRCDPISGHTALYWYRQSLGQGPEFLIYFQGTGAADDSGLPNDRFFAVRPEGSVSTLKIQRTERGDSAVYLCASSLTGGARTEAFFGQGTRLTVV.